Listed below are T cell receptor beta chains from one sample, sequenced in a study of cytomegalovirus exposure and HLA in healthy donors. Some clones are missing from TCRdb's copy, which holds only in-frame ones; the method was immunoSEQ multiplex PCR. This sample has about 110,000 clones; approximately 78% occur once, and the top ten carry around 1.3%. The sample comprised PBMCs. The receptors were gathered from a woman aged 30 to 39 in good health and CMV-seronegative. Each CDR3 is given with its conserved first and last residue. A D gene is named only where the DNA matches it firmly. Clone size is not always given. Where it is, it says once, few, many or a class for expanded clones.

TRBV4-1	NA	NA	TRBJ2-7	CASSQSVGDEQYF	TGCGCCAGCAGCCAGTCGGTAGGGGACGAGCAGTACTTC
TRBV11-3	NA	NA	TRBJ2-1	CASSQGLNNEQFF	TGTGCCAGCAGCCAGGGACTCAACAATGAGCAGTTCTTC
TRBV28	NA	NA	TRBJ2-1	CASRSIVEQFF	TGTGCCAGCAGATCTATCGTTGAGCAGTTCTTC
TRBV6-5	NA	once	TRBJ1-2	CASSSGGNYGYTF	TGTGCCAGCAGTTCGGGTGGAAACTATGGCTACACCTTC
TRBV10-3	TRBD1	NA	TRBJ1-2	CAIMAQGALDGYTF	TGTGCCATCATGGCACAGGGGGCGCTTGATGGCTACACCTTC
TRBV4-1	NA	NA	TRBJ1-2	CASSQRRKGGTNYGYTF	TGCGCCAGCAGCCAACGCCGAAAGGGGGGGACCAACTATGGCTACACCTTC
TRBV7-9	NA	NA	TRBJ1-2	CASESRGAPYYGYTF	TGTGCCAGCGAAAGCCGGGGGGCACCCTACTATGGCTACACCTTC
TRBV7-9	TRBD1	once	TRBJ2-2	CASSRLPGRQGLNTGELFF	TGTGCCAGCAGTCGACTGCCGGGGAGACAGGGATTGAACACCGGGGAGCTGTTTTTT
TRBV27	NA	few	TRBJ1-2	CASSLRGRNYGYTF	TGTGCCAGCAGTTTAAGGGGCCGCAACTATGGCTACACCTTC
TRBV5-4	NA	NA	TRBJ2-2	CASTLGGPDTGELFF	TGTGCCAGCACCCTCGGGGGACCCGACACCGGGGAGCTGTTTTTT
TRBV2	NA	NA	TRBJ1-2	CASSPGHGYGYTF	TGTGCCAGCAGCCCTGGACACGGCTATGGCTACACCTTC
TRBV7-9	TRBD1	NA	TRBJ2-1	CASSRIRRPGQGPDNEQFF	TGTGCCAGCAGCCGCATAAGAAGACCGGGACAGGGGCCGGACAATGAGCAGTTCTTC
TRBV4-1	TRBD1	few	TRBJ1-5	CASSYSDRADQPQHF	TGCGCCAGCAGCTATTCAGACAGGGCTGATCAGCCCCAGCATTTT
TRBV30	TRBD2	NA	TRBJ2-1	CAWASNSGLPNEQFF	TGTGCCTGGGCATCGAATAGCGGGCTACCCAATGAGCAGTTCTTC
TRBV30	TRBD2	NA	TRBJ2-3	CAWSRLAGVWANTDTQYF	TGTGCCTGGAGTAGACTAGCGGGAGTCTGGGCCAACACAGATACGCAGTATTTT
TRBV7-9	NA	NA	TRBJ1-1	CASSLYVNTEAFF	TGTGCCAGCAGCTTATATGTGAACACTGAAGCTTTCTTT
TRBV19	NA	NA	TRBJ1-1	CASSILDSTEAFF	TGTGCCAGTAGTATATTAGACAGCACTGAAGCTTTCTTT
TRBV5-8	TRBD1	NA	TRBJ1-1	CASNDRGGTEAFF	TGTGCCAGCAACGACAGGGGTGGCACTGAAGCTTTCTTT
TRBV9	TRBD2	NA	TRBJ2-1	CASSVSSGGTEQFF	TGTGCCAGCAGCGTGTCTAGCGGGGGGACTGAGCAGTTCTTC
TRBV9	TRBD2	NA	TRBJ2-7	CASSVGGGGSYEQYF	TGTGCCAGCAGCGTAGGGGGCGGGGGCTCCTACGAGCAGTACTTC
TRBV4-3	TRBD2	NA	TRBJ2-1	CASSPNIPASGTINEQFF	TGCGCCAGCAGCCCAAACATACCGGCTAGCGGGACAATCAATGAGCAGTTCTTC
TRBV5-1	TRBD1	NA	TRBJ2-2	CASNSGQGAGELFF	TGCGCCAGCAACTCCGGACAGGGGGCCGGGGAGCTGTTTTTT
TRBV28	NA	NA	TRBJ1-5	CASRNQGYSNQPQHF	TGTGCCAGCAGGAACCAGGGGTATAGCAATCAGCCCCAGCATTTT
TRBV18	NA	NA	TRBJ1-1	CASSLWSGEITEAFF	TGTGCCAGCTCACTTTGGTCGGGGGAGATCACTGAAGCTTTCTTT
TRBV5-1	NA	NA	TRBJ2-1	CASNGGGIEQFF	TGCGCCAGCAATGGAGGAGGAATTGAGCAGTTCTTC
TRBV15	NA	NA	TRBJ2-1	CATSRDVRQRYNEQFF	TGTGCCACCAGCAGAGATGTGCGTCAGCGGTACAATGAGCAGTTCTTC
TRBV6-1	TRBD2	once	TRBJ2-1	CASSEAGGSYNEQFF	TGTGCCAGCAGTGAGGCGGGAGGTTCCTACAATGAGCAGTTCTTC
TRBV5-1	TRBD1	NA	TRBJ1-4	CASSATGAIGKLFF	TGCGCCAGCAGCGCGACAGGGGCCATCGGAAAACTGTTTTTT
TRBV6-5	TRBD2	NA	TRBJ2-1	CAVQRELGAEQFF	TGTGCCGTACAGCGGGAGCTCGGGGCTGAGCAGTTCTTC
TRBV28	NA	NA	TRBJ1-1	CASSRVTGGGTEAFF	TGTGCCAGCAGCAGGGTTACAGGCGGGGGCACTGAAGCTTTCTTT
TRBV4-2	TRBD2	NA	TRBJ2-7	CASSRLGIAGGPEQYF	TGTGCCAGCAGCCGGTTGGGAATAGCGGGGGGGCCCGAGCAGTACTTC
TRBV7-9	NA	NA	TRBJ1-5	CASSLGAGKQPQHF	TGTGCCAGCAGCTTAGGGGCAGGGAAACAGCCCCAGCATTTT